This TCR beta chain was sequenced for a study of blood T cell repertoires in COVID-19. Authors' analysis steps: Estimation of nucleated cell counts was performed using reference gene primer amplification. This table comes from immunoSEQ multiplex PCR, and its TCRdb copy is limited to in-frame clones, with some not included. The DNA gave D and trimming, while V, J and clone size come from that table. The table records a few hundred thousand clones, 70% to 90% of them present only once. J gave up 4 bases and V 0 bases, and 7 bases lay outside the gene matches. From germline, CDR1 is SGHNT and CDR2 YYREEE (reference sequence). The CDR3 covers 17 residues. This clone was picked up one time. Either two negative PCRs, clearance, or symptom resolution qualified Cohort 3 donors as recovered.

The chain couples TRBV5-4 to TRBJ2-1; 10 nucleotides align to TRBD1. Sample: PBMCs or T cells enriched from blood (not recorded which). The source is a middle-aged woman who had recovered from COVID-19. CDR3 in amino acids: CASSLAGGTGDYNEQFF. CDR3 sequence (DNA): TGTGCCAGCAGCTTGGCCGGGGGGACAGGGGATTACAATGAGCAGTTCTTC.